The 26 T cell receptor beta chains below were found in one sample sequenced in a study of human T cells and chemical hapten exposure. Time point given: pre-sensitization, week 0. Described treatment: therapeutic diphenylcyclopropenone sensitization with weekly scalp DPC. TCRdb reprocessed the RACE reads via MiXCR and lists one record per CDR3 protein. The profile shows some 60,000 distinct CDR3 sequences, about 10% of them singletons. The sequences come from whole blood, collected in connection with sensitization to the hapten diphenylcyclopropenone (DPC). All receptors derive from a woman aged 40 to 50 with alopecia areata. Some clones in this sample may be carry-over from other donors' samples.

Many counts were recorded for this clonotype. V and J are TRBV11-2 and TRBJ2-7; D assignment may be TRBD1 or TRBD2 (5 bases each). V was shortened by 7 bases and J by 3 bases, with 13 bases between the two germline ends. Germline V gene sequence: CDR1 SGHAT, CDR2 FQNNGV. The CDR3 consists of 13 residues. The CDR3 nucleotides are TGTGCCAGCACGCGACTAAGGGGCTACGAGCAGTACTTC. Translating gives CASTRLRGYEQYF.

With regard to this clonotype: This sequence may be a read error, since a much larger clone differs from it by one base. The gene calls are TRBV28 and TRBJ1-2; D unclear. The CDR3 extends over 12 amino acids. Deletions cut 3 bases from V and 4 bases from J, with 6 bases between. Germline values: CDR1 MDHEN, CDR2 SYDVKM. The CDR3 sequence: CASSFESYGYTF. Here the CDR3 DNA reads TGTGCCAGCAGTTTTGAGAGCTATGGCTACACCTTC.

This clonotype was picked up many times. The V gene is TRBV7-2, the J gene TRBJ2-1; the match to TRBD2 covers 8 bases. Germline lookup yields CDR1 SGHTA and CDR2 FQGNSA. The CDR3 is 16 residues long. The V segment lost 5 bases and the J segment 4 bases; nucleotides outside the gene matches: 10. CDR3 sequence (DNA): TGTGCCAGCAGCACAGCCGGGACTAGGGGATACAATGAGCAGTTCTTC. Its protein product is CASSTAGTRGYNEQFF.

This clonotype came up many times. The rearrangement uses TRBV7-6 and TRBJ2-4; possible D gene TRBD2, 6 bases. From germline, CDR1 is SGHVS and CDR2 FNYEAQ. This CDR3 is built from 14 residues. V lost 5 bases, J lost 6 bases, and 14 bases lay in between. In nucleotides, the CDR3 is TGTGCCAGCAGCCGCGGGACCTCGGGAAACATTCAGTACTTC. It encodes CASSRGTSGNIQYF.

In this sample, this clonotype turned up once. The chain has TRBV7-2 and TRBJ2-2, with 11 bases identical to TRBD2. This CDR3 has 16 amino acids. V shed 3 bases, J shed 6 bases, and the junction held 6 bases outside the gene matches. The germline CDR1 and CDR2 sequences are SGHTA and FQGNSA. The CDR3 is CASSLIAGGVAGELFF. The CDR3 DNA sequence: TGTGCCAGCAGCTTGATAGCGGGAGGGGTGGCCGGGGAGCTGTTTTTT.

Many counts were recorded for this clonotype. CDR3 DNA: TGTGCCAGCTCACCGGGCAGAGGCCCGGGGCAGCCCCAGCATTTT. It specifies CASSPGRGPGQPQHF. The gene calls are TRBV18 and TRBJ1-5; D is ambiguous. The CDR3 covers 15 residues. Trimming pared 3 bases from V and 7 bases from J, leaving 16 bases between. Germline assignment: CDR1 KGHSH and CDR2 LQKENI.

This clonotype was detected many times. The J gene is TRBJ2-7, the V gene TRBV27; no clear D gene. Trimming took off 3 bases at V and 5 bases at J, with 17 bases between the two ends. The CDR3 runs 15 residues. Germline values: CDR1 MNHEY, CDR2 SMNVEV (reference sequence). The CDR3 region is CASSFFNSPRDEQYF. The CDR3 DNA sequence: TGTGCCAGCAGTTTTTTTAACAGCCCCCGGGACGAGCAGTACTTC.

This clonotype was seen more than once but under ten times. This chain links TRBV7-2 with TRBJ2-4; 12 bases are shared with TRBD2. The CDR3 runs to 17 residues. Germline lookup yields CDR1 SGHTA and CDR2 FQGNSA. With 0 bases clipped from V and 5 bases from J, the junction kept 5 bases outside the gene matches. Here the CDR3 reads CASSLAILAGGQNIQYF. In DNA, the CDR3 is TGTGCCAGCAGCTTAGCTATACTAGCGGGGGGCCAAAACATTCAGTACTTC.

This sequence joins TRBV29-1 and TRBJ2-5; D call uncertain. The germline V and J ends were trimmed by 6 bases and 10 bases, with 15 bases remaining between them. The CDR3 is 11 residues long. Germline loops: CDR1 SQVTM, CDR2 ANQGSEA. In DNA form, the CDR3 reads TGCAGCGTGGCTACAACGACGGACCAGTACTTC. This translates into CSVATTTDQYF.

There are many counts of this clonotype. A junction end diverges from the germline sequence, so it may reflect a read error. The chain employs TRBV7-7 and TRBJ2-5; D remains ambiguous. This CDR3 has 13 residues. Germline V gene lookup returns CDR1 SSHAT and CDR2 FNYEAQ (reference sequence). The CDR3 coding sequence is TGTGCTAGCAGCTTTAATCGACAAGAGACCCAGTACTTC. It codes for CASSFNRQETQYF.

This clonotype was seen repeatedly, ten times or more. V and J are TRBV20-1 and TRBJ2-7; 12 nucleotides align to TRBD2. Germline V gene sequence: CDR1 DFQATT, CDR2 SNEGSKA (reference sequence). The V segment lost 1 base and the J segment 2 bases; nucleotides outside the gene matches: 3. This CDR3 is 15 amino acids long. In DNA form, the CDR3 reads TGCAGTGCTAGAGGGCTAGCGGGAGGGCCCTACGAGCAGTACTTC. Its protein product is CSARGLAGGPYEQYF.

The chain links TRBV4-1 to TRBJ1-1; perhaps TRBD1 as D (5 bases). Trimming shortened V by 0 bases and J by 0 bases, and 14 bases separated the two germline ends. This CDR3 comprises 17 residues. Germline assignment: CDR1 MGHRA and CDR2 YSYEKL. The CDR3 reads CASSQEGEGTMNTEAFF. The CDR3 DNA is TGCGCCAGCAGCCAAGAGGGTGAGGGGACTATGAACACTGAAGCTTTCTTT.

The V and J genes are TRBV20-1 and TRBJ2-1, with D perhaps matching TRBD1 (5 bases). Germline values: CDR1 DFQATT, CDR2 SNEGSKA (reference sequence). The CDR3 loop spans 10 amino acids. V was trimmed by 6 bases and J by 9 bases, leaving 9 bases between them. In nucleotides, the CDR3 is TGCAGTGCCGTCACAGGTGAGCAGTTCTTC. Amino acid sequence: CSAVTGEQFF.

This clonotype appeared many times. This sequence joins TRBV6-6 and TRBJ1-3, with D perhaps matching TRBD1 (6 bases). The CDR3 consists of 16 residues. V lost 7 bases, J lost 0 bases, and 16 bases lay in between. The germline gives CDR1 MNHNY, CDR2 SVGAGI (reference sequence). The CDR3 sequence: CASTFTGSNSGNTIYF. The CDR3 DNA reads as TGTGCCAGCACTTTCACAGGGAGTAACTCTGGAAACACCATATATTTT.

The gene calls are TRBV4-1 and TRBJ1-2; 7 bases line up with TRBD1. CDR3 length equals 14 residues. Germline trimming cut 1 base from V and 8 bases from J; bases unmatched to any gene: 7. Germline CDR1 is MGHRA and CDR2 is YSYEKL. CDR3 in DNA: TGCGCCAGCAGCCAAGGTCCCGACAGGGTAGGCTACACCTTC. It encodes CASSQGPDRVGYTF.

This clonotype was recorded at least ten times. The chain combines TRBV6-5 with TRBJ1-1; a possible D gene is TRBD1 (5 bases). Trimming shortened V by 2 bases and J by 5 bases, and 9 bases separated the two germline ends. The germline gives CDR1 MNHEY, CDR2 SVGAGI. The CDR3 has 13 amino acids. The CDR3: CASSYPGGTEAFF. In DNA, the CDR3 is TGTGCCAGCAGTTACCCGGGGGGTACTGAAGCTTTCTTT.

The chain employs TRBV3-1 and TRBJ1-1, with D unresolved. Trimming cost V 4 bases and J 5 bases, with 14 bases left between them. In germline, CDR1 is LGHDT, CDR2 YNNKEL (reference sequence). The CDR3 covers 14 residues. The CDR3 loop reads CASSPQIRGTEAFF. The CDR3 DNA reads TGTGCCAGCAGCCCCCAAATACGGGGAACTGAAGCTTTCTTT.

The CDR3 reads CSVGRGANTEAFF. The CDR3 DNA reads as TGCAGCGTTGGGAGGGGAGCGAACACTGAAGCTTTCTTT. V usage is TRBV29-1 and J usage is TRBJ1-1; D is perhaps TRBD1 (5 bases). CDR3 length: 13 residues. Looked up from germline, CDR1 is SQVTM and CDR2 is ANQGSEA. V was cut by 4 bases and J by 1 base, with 10 bases left in between. Together with reference TRBV29-1 and TRBJ1-1, the CDR3 gives the full variable domain: SAVISQKPSRDICQRGTSLTIQCQVDSQVTMMFWYRQQPGQSLTLIATANQGSEATYESGFVIDKFPISRPNLTFSTLTVSNMSPEDSSIYLCSVGRGANTEAFFGQGTRLTVV.

The sample holds many counts of this clonotype. CDR3: CASSDSSNYGYTF. The DNA for the CDR3 is TGTGCCAGCAGTGACAGTTCTAACTATGGCTACACCTTC. The rearrangement links TRBV6-5 to TRBJ1-2, with D maybe TRBD1 (5 bases). The germline V gene has CDR1 MNHEY and CDR2 SVGAGI. The CDR3 covers 13 residues. V lost 5 bases to trimming and J lost 0 bases, with 7 bases between them.

Ten or more counts support this clonotype. V is TRBV29-1 and J is TRBJ1-2; D gene unclear. The germline CDR1 and CDR2 sequences are SQVTM and ANQGSEA. CDR3 length equals 11 residues. With 7 bases removed from V and 8 bases from J, the gap between germline ends came to 14 bases. CDR3 loop: CSGERVGGYTF. The DNA for the CDR3 is TGCAGCGGGGAGAGGGTGGGAGGCTACACCTTC.

V and J are TRBV30 and TRBJ2-5, with 8 bases that match TRBD1. CDR1 and CDR2 from the germline V gene are GTSNPN and SVGIG (reference sequence). The trim removed 4 bases at V and 2 bases at J, leaving 6 bases unmatched. The CDR3 is 14 amino acids. CDR3 region: CAWNRQGNQETQYF. CDR3 bases: TGTGCCTGGAATAGACAGGGGAATCAAGAGACCCAGTACTTC. The full variable domain, in which reference TRBV30 and TRBJ2-5 provide the parts outside the CDR3, is SQTIHQWPATLVQPVGSPLSLECTVEGTSNPNLYWYRQAAGRGLQLLFYSVGIGQISSEVPQNLSASRPQDRQFILSSKKLLLSDSGFYLCAWNRQGNQETQYFGPGTRLLVL.

Only a few counts were recorded for this clonotype. The chain combines TRBV5-1 with TRBJ2-6; D gene unclear. V was trimmed by 2 bases and J by 0 bases, leaving 3 bases between them. Per the germline V gene, CDR1 is SGHRS and CDR2 is YFSETQ. The CDR3 runs to 14 residues. The CDR3 loop reads CASSLGSGANVLTF. The CDR3 bases are TGCGCCAGCAGCTTAGGCTCTGGGGCCAACGTCCTGACTTTC.

This clonotype was found a few times. V and J are TRBV25-1 and TRBJ1-6; 8 positions match TRBD1. Per the germline V gene, CDR1 is MGHDK and CDR2 is SYGVNS. The CDR3 is 16 residues long. V dropped 1 base and J dropped 11; count of bases not matched to a gene: 10. In nucleotides, the CDR3 is TGTGCCAGCAGTGAATGTCCAGGGGGCATCAGGCCACCCCTCCACTTT. It yields the protein CASSECPGGIRPPLHF. Based on the CDR3 plus reference TRBV25-1 and TRBJ1-6, the full variable domain is EADIYQTPRYLVIGTGKKITLECSQTMGHDKMYWYQQDPGMELHLIHYSYGVNSTEKGDLSSESTVSRIRTEHFPLTLESARPSHTSQYLCASSECPGGIRPPLHFGNGTRLTVT.

This clonotype occurred a few times. V gene TRBV6-5 combines with J gene TRBJ1-1, with D perhaps matching TRBD1 (5 bases). The CDR3 has 11 amino acids. V dropped 3 bases and J dropped 11 bases, with 10 bases sitting between them. Germline V gene lookup returns CDR1 MNHEY and CDR2 SVGAGI. CDR3 region: CASSYGGGAFF. The CDR3 region has the DNA TGTGCCAGCAGTTATGGGGGGGGGGCTTTCTTT.

This clonotype was seen many times. The chain carries TRBV6-2 or TRBV6-3 and TRBJ2-3; D is unresolved. V gave up 2 bases and J gave up 1 base, with 10 bases separating them. This CDR3 has 15 amino acids. Germline CDR1 is MNHEY and CDR2 is SVGEGT. The CDR3 nucleotides read TGTGCCAGCAGTTACGTGGAACCCCGCACAGATACGCAGTATTTT. It codes for CASSYVEPRTDTQYF.

The chain has TRBV20-1 and TRBJ2-1; no definite D call. The CDR3 is 10 residues long. The germline V gene encodes CDR1 DFQATT and CDR2 SNEGSKA (reference sequence). V was trimmed by 4 bases and J by 4 bases, leaving 2 bases between them. Here the CDR3 DNA reads TGCAGTGCTATATACAATGAGCAGTTCTTC. This sequence encodes CSAIYNEQFF.